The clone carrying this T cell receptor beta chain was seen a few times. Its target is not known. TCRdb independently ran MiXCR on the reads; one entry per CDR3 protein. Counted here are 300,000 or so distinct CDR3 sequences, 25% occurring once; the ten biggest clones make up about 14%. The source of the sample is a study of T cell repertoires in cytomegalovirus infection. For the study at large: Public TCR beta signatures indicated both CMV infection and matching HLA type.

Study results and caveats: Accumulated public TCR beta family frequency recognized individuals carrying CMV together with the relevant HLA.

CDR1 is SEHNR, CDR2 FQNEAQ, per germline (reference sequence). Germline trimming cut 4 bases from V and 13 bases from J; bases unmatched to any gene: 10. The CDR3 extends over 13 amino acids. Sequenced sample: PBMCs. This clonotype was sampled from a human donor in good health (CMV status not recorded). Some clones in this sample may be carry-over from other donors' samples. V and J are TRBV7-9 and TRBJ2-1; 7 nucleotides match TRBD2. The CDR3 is CASSSFVASGQFF. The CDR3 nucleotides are TGTGCCAGCAGCTCCTTCGTCGCTAGCGGACAGTTCTTC.